Below, 28 T cell receptor beta chains from the same sample are listed, as sequenced in a study of cytomegalovirus exposure and HLA in healthy donors. The PCR used 60 Vbeta and 13 Jbeta primers. Some clones are missing from TCRdb's copy, which holds only in-frame ones; the method was immunoSEQ multiplex PCR. The repertoire table contains around 100,000 clones. Sequenced sample: PBMCs. The origin of the receptors is a man between 35 and 55 years old in good health and CMV-seropositive.

Remarks on this clone: Relative to the germline gene, one junction end is altered; a read error may explain this. J is TRBJ2-5 and V is TRBV7-7; D unresolved. Germline assignment: CDR1 SSHAT and CDR2 FNYEAQ (reference sequence). This CDR3 region has 13 residues. The CDR3 DNA sequence: TGTGCTAGCAGCTTGAGACTTCAAGAGACCCAGTACTTC. Translated: CASSLRLQETQYF.

The rearrangement uses TRBV10-1 and TRBJ2-7; 8 bases line up with TRBD1. CDR1 is WNHNN, CDR2 SYGVQD, per germline (reference sequence). Trimming took 3 bases from V and 4 from J; bases not matched to a gene: 5. This CDR3 has 14 residues. CDR3: CASSERDRLYEQYF. In DNA form, the CDR3 reads TGCGCCAGCAGTGAAAGGGACAGGCTATACGAGCAGTACTTC.

The V and J genes are TRBV5-6 and TRBJ2-5, with 9 nucleotides matching TRBD1. The end of the DNA is better explained by TRBJ2-7, so the J call may be wrong. CDR1 and CDR2 (germline): SGHDT, YYEEEE. The CDR3 consists of 14 residues. The CDR3 protein is CASTFGTGLIEQYF. The CDR3 nucleotides are TGTGCCAGCACCTTCGGGACAGGGTTAATCGAGCAGTACTTC.

The chain links TRBV4-3 to TRBJ1-5; TRBD1 matches at 12 bases. The trim removed 4 bases at V and 5 bases at J, leaving 0 bases unmatched. Germline CDR1 and CDR2: LGHNA and YSLEER. The CDR3 consists of 14 residues. CDR3 DNA sequence: TGCGCCAGCAGCCGGGACAGGGGGCATCAGCCCCAGCATTTT. Translated, it gives CASSRDRGHQPQHF.

This rearrangement joins TRBV27 to TRBJ2-3, with D unclear. CDR1 and CDR2 from the germline V gene are MNHEY and SMNVEV (reference sequence). CDR3 size: 13 residues. Trimming took off 0 bases at V and 3 bases at J, with 4 bases between the two ends. The chain's CDR3 is CASSLSSTDTQYF. DNA for the CDR3: TGTGCCAGCAGTTTATCGTCGACAGATACGCAGTATTTT.

This sequence joins TRBV10-2 and TRBJ2-1; 12 nucleotides align to TRBD2. The CDR3 runs 14 residues. CDR1 WSHSY and CDR2 SAAADI come from the germline V gene. The ends lost 3 bases at V and 8 bases at J; junction bases unmatched: 2. The CDR3 region is CASSDTSGRYEQFF. CDR3 nucleotides: TGCGCCAGCAGTGATACTAGCGGGAGGTATGAGCAGTTCTTC.

The chain links TRBV2 to TRBJ2-3, with TRBD2 matching over 8 bases. The CDR3 is 17 amino acids. CDR1 and CDR2 from the germline V gene are SNHLY and FYNNEI. V was clipped by 1 base and J by 3 bases; unmatched bases: 9. Written as DNA, the CDR3 is TGTGCCAGCAGTGAAGATTTAAGCGGGAGTATAACAGATACGCAGTATTTT. It yields the protein CASSEDLSGSITDTQYF.

The V call is TRBV7-2, the J call TRBJ1-1; D ambiguous. The CDR3 covers 13 residues. CDR1 SGHTA and CDR2 FQGNSA come from the germline V gene. V dropped 2 bases and J dropped 3 bases, with 7 bases sitting between them. CDR3 loop: CASSLLRDTEAFF. In DNA, the CDR3 is TGTGCCAGCAGCTTACTACGGGACACTGAAGCTTTCTTT.

The chain combines TRBV18 with TRBJ2-7; D possibly corresponds to TRBD1 (6 bases). Germline V gene lookup returns CDR1 KGHSH and CDR2 LQKENI. Trimming cost V 8 bases and J 4 bases, with 18 bases left between them. CDR3 length: 14 residues. The CDR3 nucleotides read TGTGCCAGCACAATTGATGGGGGCGGGTACGAGCAGTACTTC. Its protein is CASTIDGGGYEQYF.

The chain couples TRBV10-1 to TRBJ2-7; D uncertain. V lost 2 bases and J lost 5, with 7 bases in between. This CDR3 contains 12 residues. Germline CDR1 WNHNN, CDR2 SYGVQD (reference sequence). In DNA, the CDR3 is TGCGCCAGCAGTGAGCGATCAGACGAGCAGTACTTC. Protein: CASSERSDEQYF.

This CDR3 is CATSRDLLGDPRGNQPQHF. CDR3 nucleotide sequence: TGTGCCACCAGCAGAGATCTACTTGGAGATCCCCGGGGCAATCAGCCCCAGCATTTT. The chain links TRBV15 to TRBJ1-5; no clear D gene. The CDR3 contains 19 residues. Germline assignment: CDR1 LNHNV and CDR2 YYDKDF (reference sequence). Trimming took 0 bases from V and 2 from J, leaving 20 bases between them. Supplemented by reference TRBV15 and TRBJ1-5, the full variable domain reads DAMVIQNPRYQVTQFGKPVTLSCSQTLNHNVMYWYQQKSSQAPKLLFHYYDKDFNNEADTPDNFQSRRPNTSFCFLDIRSPGLGDTAMYLCATSRDLLGDPRGNQPQHFGDGTRLSIL.

The CDR3 sequence: CASSSETWDTTFTDTQYF. CDR3 in DNA: TGTGCCAGCAGCTCCGAAACCTGGGACACCACTTTCACAGATACGCAGTATTTT. The rearrangement joins TRBV11-2 to TRBJ2-3; maybe TRBD1 (6 bases). The CDR3 covers 18 residues. The ends were cut back, 4 bases at V and 2 bases at J, with 22 bases in the middle. The V gene's germline CDR1 is SGHAT and CDR2 FQNNGV.

V usage is TRBV28 and J usage is TRBJ1-5, with D unresolved. The V gene lost 5 bases and the J gene lost 0 bases, with 11 bases spanning the gap. There are 15 residues in the CDR3. CDR1 and CDR2 (germline): MDHEN, SYDVKM. CDR3 DNA: TGTGCCAGCAGTCCGAGGGTGAGTAGCAATCAGCCCCAGCATTTT. Its protein product is CASSPRVSSNQPQHF.

The V and J genes are TRBV5-6 and TRBJ1-2, with 8 positions matching TRBD1. Germline assignment: CDR1 SGHDT and CDR2 YYEEEE. V lost 1 base, J lost 4 bases, and 6 bases stayed unmatched. This CDR3 region has 15 residues. In DNA form, the CDR3 reads TGTGCCAGCAGCTTGCCACGGACAGGGACCTATGGCTACACCTTC. It is translated as CASSLPRTGTYGYTF.

This chain links TRBV27 with TRBJ2-2; a possible D gene is TRBD2 (5 bases). This CDR3 comprises 15 residues. V dropped 3 bases and J dropped 5 bases, with 13 bases sitting between them. Germline V gives CDR1 MNHEY, CDR2 SMNVEV (reference sequence). In DNA, the CDR3 is TGTGCCAGCAGTTTCCGAGATCGAGGGACCGGGGAGCTGTTTTTT. Amino acid sequence: CASSFRDRGTGELFF.

The chain joins TRBV7-3 to TRBJ2-7; the match to TRBD2 covers 11 bases. V was clipped by 5 bases and J by 4 bases; unmatched bases: 7. CDR1 is SGHTA and CDR2 is FQGTGA in the germline V gene. The CDR3 spans 15 residues. For the CDR3, the DNA is TGTGCCAGCAGCAGGACTAGCGGGCCGTTTTACGAGCAGTACTTC. Its translation: CASSRTSGPFYEQYF.

The V call is TRBV19, the J call TRBJ1-1; D unclear. Trimming cost V 9 bases and J 0 bases, with 5 bases left between them. This CDR3 region has 11 residues. Germline lookup yields CDR1 LNHDA and CDR2 SQIVND (reference sequence). The CDR3 DNA is TGTGCCAGCAGATTGAACACTGAAGCTTTCTTT. It yields the protein CASRLNTEAFF.

The chain has TRBV4-2 and TRBJ2-2; D gene ambiguous. The CDR3 spans 13 residues. CDR1 is LGHNA and CDR2 is YNFKEQ in the germline V gene. The V gene lost 0 bases and the J gene lost 6 bases, with 5 bases spanning the gap. This chain's CDR3 is CASSQDQSGELFF. The DNA for the CDR3 is TGTGCCAGCAGCCAAGATCAATCCGGGGAGCTGTTTTTT.

The chain recombines TRBV4-1 with TRBJ2-7; no clear D. Germline V lookup: CDR1 MGHRA, CDR2 YSYEKL. This CDR3 contains 14 residues. The ends were cut back, 0 bases at V and 0 bases at J, with 6 bases in the middle. The CDR3 is CASSQEFLSYEQYF. The DNA for the CDR3 is TGCGCCAGCAGCCAAGAATTCCTCTCCTACGAGCAGTACTTC.

The chain combines TRBV5-1 with TRBJ2-6; 7 bases are shared with TRBD1. Germline V gene sequence: CDR1 SGHRS, CDR2 YFSETQ. This CDR3 spans 15 amino acids. Trimming at V came to 5 bases and at J to 4 bases, leaving 6 bases not matched to a gene. CDR3 in DNA: TGCGCCAGCAGACCTGACAGGGTCGGGGCCAACGTCCTGACTTTC. Translating gives CASRPDRVGANVLTF.

The V and J genes are TRBV7-3 and TRBJ1-1; TRBD1 matches at 9 bases. The CDR3 has 15 amino acids. Germline CDR1 reads SGHTA; CDR2 reads FQGTGA. The V segment lost 5 bases and the J segment 0 bases; nucleotides outside the gene matches: 4. CDR3 sequence reads: CASSSTGGMNTEAFF. The CDR3 nucleotides read TGTGCCAGCAGCAGTACAGGGGGCATGAACACTGAAGCTTTCTTT.

The chain couples TRBV7-3 to TRBJ1-1; D unresolved. V lost 5 bases and J 5 bases, leaving 12 bases between the germline ends. CDR3 length equals 13 residues. Germline CDR1 reads SGHTA; CDR2 reads FQGTGA. The CDR3: CASSADRGTEAFF. The CDR3 DNA sequence: TGTGCCAGCAGCGCGGATCGGGGTACTGAAGCTTTCTTT.

The CDR3 nucleotides read TGTGCCAGCAGGTTCAAAACTGAAGCTTTCTTT. Its translation: CASRFKTEAFF. This chain connects TRBV6-6 to TRBJ1-1; D gene ambiguous. CDR3 length: 11 residues. The V gene's germline CDR1 is MNHNY and CDR2 SVGAGI (reference sequence). V lost 6 bases, J lost 5 bases, and 7 bases lay in between.

The chain links TRBV6-4 to TRBJ2-1; 10 positions agree with TRBD2. The CDR3 covers 15 residues. The junction had 2 bases not matched to a gene; V was cut back by 3 bases and J by 3 bases. CDR1 is MRHNA and CDR2 is SNTAGT in the germline V gene. CDR3 region: CASSEASGSYNEQFF. The CDR3 DNA reads as TGTGCCAGCAGTGAGGCTAGCGGGAGCTACAATGAGCAGTTCTTC.

The chain joins TRBV6-1 to TRBJ2-2; 8 nucleotides align to TRBD2. Germline CDR1 reads MNHNS; CDR2 reads SASEGT. Losses at the gene ends were 3 bases for V and 6 bases for J; bases not matched to a gene: 9. This CDR3 is built from 16 residues. The CDR3 bases are TGTGCCAGCAGTGATATGAGGATCGGGAGGGCCGGGGAGCTGTTTTTT. Its protein product is CASSDMRIGRAGELFF.

The chain carries TRBV2 and TRBJ2-7; D perhaps matches TRBD2 (5 bases). The germline V gene encodes CDR1 SNHLY and CDR2 FYNNEI. The CDR3 covers 16 residues. The ends were cut back, 4 bases at V and 3 bases at J, with 19 bases in the middle. CDR3 coding DNA: TGTGCCAGCAGTGCCCGCTTCCGGGGTCCCGACTACGAGCAGTACTTC. Translation: CASSARFRGPDYEQYF.

The rearrangement links TRBV30 to TRBJ2-5; possibly TRBD1 for D (5 bases). With 4 bases removed from V and 1 base from J, the gap between germline ends came to 10 bases. Germline loops: CDR1 GTSNPN, CDR2 SVGIG (reference sequence). The CDR3 is made up of 13 amino acids. This CDR3 reads CAWKGFAQETQYF. DNA of the CDR3: TGTGCCTGGAAGGGGTTTGCCCAAGAGACCCAGTACTTC.

The J gene is TRBJ2-1, the V gene TRBV7-9; 11 nucleotides align to TRBD2. The CDR3 is 16 amino acids. Per the germline V gene, CDR1 is SEHNR and CDR2 is FQNEAQ (reference sequence). Trimming removed 5 bases from V and 4 bases from J; junction bases left unmatched: 7. This chain's CDR3 is CASSPNSGRGYNEQFF. DNA of the CDR3: TGTGCCAGCAGCCCGAATAGCGGGAGGGGTTACAATGAGCAGTTCTTC.